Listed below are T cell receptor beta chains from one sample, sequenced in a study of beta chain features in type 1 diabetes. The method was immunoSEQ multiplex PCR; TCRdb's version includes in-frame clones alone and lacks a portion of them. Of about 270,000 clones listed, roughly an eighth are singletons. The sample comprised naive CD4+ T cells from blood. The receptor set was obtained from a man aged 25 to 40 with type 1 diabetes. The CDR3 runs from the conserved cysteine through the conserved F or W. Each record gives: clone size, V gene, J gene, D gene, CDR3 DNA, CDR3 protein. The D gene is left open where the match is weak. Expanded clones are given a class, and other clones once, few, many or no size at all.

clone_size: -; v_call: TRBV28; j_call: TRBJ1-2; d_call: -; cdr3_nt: TGTGCCAGCAGTTCGGGAGGGTCTAACTATGGCTACACCTTC; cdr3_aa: CASSSGGSNYGYTF
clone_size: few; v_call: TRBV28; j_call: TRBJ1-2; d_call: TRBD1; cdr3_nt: TGTGCCAGCAGTTTTGTGGGACAGGGAGACGATGGCTACACCTTC; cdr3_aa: CASSFVGQGDDGYTF
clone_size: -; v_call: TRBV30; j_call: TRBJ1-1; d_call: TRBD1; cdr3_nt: TGTGCTCAACAGGGGGGAAACACTGAAGCTTTCTTT; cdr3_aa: CAQQGGNTEAFF
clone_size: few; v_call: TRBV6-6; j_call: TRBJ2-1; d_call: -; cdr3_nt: TGTGCCAGCAGCCCCCTCAATGAGCAGTTCTTC; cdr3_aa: CASSPLNEQFF
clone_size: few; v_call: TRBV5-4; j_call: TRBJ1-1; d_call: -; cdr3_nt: TGTGCCAGCAGCTTGCCCACAGACACTGAAGCTTTCTTT; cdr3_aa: CASSLPTDTEAFF
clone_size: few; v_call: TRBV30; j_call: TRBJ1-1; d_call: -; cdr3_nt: TGTGCCTGGAGTACCCGGGTTGCTTTAAACACTGAAGCTTTCTTT; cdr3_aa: CAWSTRVALNTEAFF
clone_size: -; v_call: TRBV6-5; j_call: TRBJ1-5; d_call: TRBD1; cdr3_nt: TGTGCCAGCAGTTACGGCGGACAGGGGCGTTGGCCCCAGCATTTT; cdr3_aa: CASSYGGQGRWPQHF
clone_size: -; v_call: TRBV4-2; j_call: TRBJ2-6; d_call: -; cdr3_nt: TGTGCCAGCAGCCAAGAAGGGACATCTGGGGCCAACGTCCTGACTTTC; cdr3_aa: CASSQEGTSGANVLTF
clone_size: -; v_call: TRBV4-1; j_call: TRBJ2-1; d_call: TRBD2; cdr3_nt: TGCGCCAGCAGCTATCGACTAGCGGGAGGCGTCCACAATGAGCAGTTCTTC; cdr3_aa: CASSYRLAGGVHNEQFF
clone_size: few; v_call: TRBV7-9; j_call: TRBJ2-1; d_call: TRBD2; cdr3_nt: TGTGCCAGCAGCGACGATACGACCGGGACTAGCGTTCACAATGAGCAGTTCTTC; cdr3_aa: CASSDDTTGTSVHNEQFF
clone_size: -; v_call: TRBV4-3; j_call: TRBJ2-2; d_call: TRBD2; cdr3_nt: TGCGCCAGCAGCCAAGTGGCCCTAGCGGCCGGGGAGCTGTTTTTT; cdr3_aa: CASSQVALAAGELFF
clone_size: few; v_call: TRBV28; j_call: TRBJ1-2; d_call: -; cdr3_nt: TGTGCCAGCAGTCAACCAGGACTGCCCGTCACCTTC; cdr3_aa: CASSQPGLPVTF
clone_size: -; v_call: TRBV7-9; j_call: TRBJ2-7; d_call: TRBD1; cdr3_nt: TGTGCCAGCAGCTTAGAGGGACAGGGAATCTACGAGCAGTACTTC; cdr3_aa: CASSLEGQGIYEQYF
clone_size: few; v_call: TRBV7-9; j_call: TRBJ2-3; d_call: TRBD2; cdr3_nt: TGTGCCAGCAGCTTAGAAACTAGCGGGAGGCCATATACGCAGTATTTT; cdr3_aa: CASSLETSGRPYTQYF
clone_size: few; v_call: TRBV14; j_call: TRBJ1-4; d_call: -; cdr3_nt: TGTGCCAGCAGCCCGAGGCTTGGAGAAAAACTGTTTTTT; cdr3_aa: CASSPRLGEKLFF
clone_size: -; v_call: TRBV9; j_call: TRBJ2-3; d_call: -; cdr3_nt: TGTGCCAGCAGCGTCGAAATGAGGGTGAAGGTAGATACGCAGTATTTT; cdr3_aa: CASSVEMRVKVDTQYF
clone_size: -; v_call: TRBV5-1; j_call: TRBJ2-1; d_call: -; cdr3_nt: TGCGCCAGTGACAGCGGGTCAACCTACAATGAGCAGTTCTTC; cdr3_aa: CASDSGSTYNEQFF
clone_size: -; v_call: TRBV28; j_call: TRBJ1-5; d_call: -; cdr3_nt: TGTGCCAGCACCGATTTAACTGACAGACACAATCAGCCCCAGCATTTT; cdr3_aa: CASTDLTDRHNQPQHF
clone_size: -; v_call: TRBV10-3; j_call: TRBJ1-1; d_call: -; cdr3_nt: TGTGCCATCAGTGGACCAGGCGGGTTGAAAGCTTTCTTT; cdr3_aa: CAISGPGGLKAFF
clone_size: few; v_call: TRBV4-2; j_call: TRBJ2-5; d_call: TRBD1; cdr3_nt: TGTGCCAGCAGCCAAATCACAGGGGGCGCGGAGACCCAGTACTTC; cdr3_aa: CASSQITGGAETQYF
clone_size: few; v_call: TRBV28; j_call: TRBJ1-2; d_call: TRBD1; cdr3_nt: TGTGCCAGCGTGGTGAGGGGGCTACGTGGCTACACCTTC; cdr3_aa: CASVVRGLRGYTF
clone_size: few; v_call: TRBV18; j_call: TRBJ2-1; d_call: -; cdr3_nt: TGTGCCAGCTCACCCCCCGGACAGTTTATGCATGAGCAGTTCTTC; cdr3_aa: CASSPPGQFMHEQFF
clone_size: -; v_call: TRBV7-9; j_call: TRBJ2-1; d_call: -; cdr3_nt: TGTGCCAGCAGCCCGGGACTCTCGTACAATGAGCAGTTCTTC; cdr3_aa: CASSPGLSYNEQFF
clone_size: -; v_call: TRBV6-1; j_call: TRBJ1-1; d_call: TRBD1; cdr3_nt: TGTGCCAGCAGTGAAGTAGGGGACAGGGGAAACACTGAAGCTTTCTTT; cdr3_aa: CASSEVGDRGNTEAFF
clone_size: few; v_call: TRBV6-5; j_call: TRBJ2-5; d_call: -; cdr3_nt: TGTGCCAGCAGTTACTCCAGGGGATGGGAGACCCAGTACTTC; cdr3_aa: CASSYSRGWETQYF
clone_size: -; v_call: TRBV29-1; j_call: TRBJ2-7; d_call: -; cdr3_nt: TGCAGCGGAACAACAGGGAATGAGCAGTACTTC; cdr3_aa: CSGTTGNEQYF
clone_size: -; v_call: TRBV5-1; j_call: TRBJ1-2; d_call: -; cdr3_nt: TGCGCCAGCAGCTTGGACAGAAACTATGGCTACACCTTC; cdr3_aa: CASSLDRNYGYTF
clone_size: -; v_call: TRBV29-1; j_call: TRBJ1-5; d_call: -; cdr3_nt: TGCAGCGTTGGGGCGGGAAATCAGCCCCAGCATTTT; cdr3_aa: CSVGAGNQPQHF
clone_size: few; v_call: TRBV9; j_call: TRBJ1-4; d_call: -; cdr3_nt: TGTGCCAGCAGCAGCTCAGGTGCAACTAATGAAAAACTGTTTTTT; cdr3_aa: CASSSSGATNEKLFF
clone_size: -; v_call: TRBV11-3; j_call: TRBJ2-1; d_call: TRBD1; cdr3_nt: TGTGCCAGCAGCTCCAGGGGGCATAGCTCCTACAATGAGCAGTTCTTC; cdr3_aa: CASSSRGHSSYNEQFF
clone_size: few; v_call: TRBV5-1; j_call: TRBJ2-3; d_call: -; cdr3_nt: TGCGCCAGCAGCACAACACCGGATACGCAGTATTTT; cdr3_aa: CASSTTPDTQYF
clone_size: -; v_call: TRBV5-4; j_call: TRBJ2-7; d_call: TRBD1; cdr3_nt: TGTGCCAGCAGCTCCCGGGACAGGGGTTCCTACGAGCAGTACTTC; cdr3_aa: CASSSRDRGSYEQYF
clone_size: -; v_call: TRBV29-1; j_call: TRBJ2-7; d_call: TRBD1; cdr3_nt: TGCAGCGTTGGTGGCCAGGGGGCCATGTACGAGCAGTACTTC; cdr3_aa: CSVGGQGAMYEQYF
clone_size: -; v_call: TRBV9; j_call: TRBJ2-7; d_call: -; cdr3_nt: TGTGCCAGCAGCTCCAGACAGGTGCCCTACGAGCAGTACTTC; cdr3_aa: CASSSRQVPYEQYF
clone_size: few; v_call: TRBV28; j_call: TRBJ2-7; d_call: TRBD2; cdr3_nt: TGTGCCAGCAGTTTAATGACTAGCGGGAGTTACGAGCAGTACTTC; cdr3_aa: CASSLMTSGSYEQYF
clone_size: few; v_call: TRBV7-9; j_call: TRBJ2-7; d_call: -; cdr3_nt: TGTGCCAGCAGCCTACAGGGCTACGAGCAGTACTTC; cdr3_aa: CASSLQGYEQYF
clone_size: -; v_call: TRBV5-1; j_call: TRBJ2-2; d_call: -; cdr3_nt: TGCGCCAGCAGCTTAACAGAGAACACCGGGGAGCTGTTTTTT; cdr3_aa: CASSLTENTGELFF
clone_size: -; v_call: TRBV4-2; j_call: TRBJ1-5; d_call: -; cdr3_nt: TGTGCCAGCAGCCAAGATGGGCAGGATAGCAATCAGCCCCAGCATTTT; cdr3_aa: CASSQDGQDSNQPQHF
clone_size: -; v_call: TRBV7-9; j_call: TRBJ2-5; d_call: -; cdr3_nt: TGTGCCAGCAGCTTAGAGCCGACCCAGTACTTC; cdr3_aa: CASSLEPTQYF
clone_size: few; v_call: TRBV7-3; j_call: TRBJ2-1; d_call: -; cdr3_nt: TGTGCCAGCAGCTTAGAGCCCGGCTCCTACAATGAGCAGTTCTTC; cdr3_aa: CASSLEPGSYNEQFF
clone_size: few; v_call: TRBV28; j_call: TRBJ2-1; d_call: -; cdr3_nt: TGTGCCAGCAGTTCACCGCATTCCAGCGGAGAGCAGTTCTTC; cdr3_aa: CASSSPHSSGEQFF